This T cell receptor (beta chain) was recorded in a study of blood T cell repertoires in COVID-19. Turning to this clone: The junction does not match germline at one end; this may be a read error.

This CDR3 spans 13 amino acids. Germline V gene data show CDR1 as SSHAT and CDR2 as FNYEAQ (reference sequence). Using immunoSEQ multiplex PCR, the repertoire was profiled, and TCRdb retains in-frame clones only, with some absent. The sample has about 130,000 clones, approximately 81% seen once. Material: peripheral blood. The gene calls are TRBV7-7 and TRBJ2-7; 8 bases are shared with TRBD1. This clonotype was sampled from a woman aged 45-65 years with acute or convalescent COVID-19. This CDR3 reads CASSSGQVLEQYF. DNA of the CDR3: TGTGCTAGCAGCTCGGGACAGGTCCTCGAGCAGTACTTC.